This TCR beta chain derives from a study of T cell responses to AZD1222 COVID-19 vaccine. Some clones are missing from TCRdb's copy, which holds only in-frame ones; the method was immunoSEQ multiplex PCR. The sample lists more than 95,000 clones; more than 85% were seen once. V trimming: 7 bases; J trimming: 7 bases; junction bases outside the gene matches: 15. Germline V lookup: CDR1 WSHSY, CDR2 SAAADI. The CDR3 is 15 residues long. The clonotype originates from an adult in good health. The chain carries TRBV10-2 and TRBJ2-5; TRBD1 agrees at 7 bases. Sample: peripheral blood, taken on day 0 of AZD1222 vaccination. The CDR3 region has the DNA TGCGCCAGCACGCTAGGCAGGGGGACCCGGGGGACCCAGTACTTC. Translation: CASTLGRGTRGTQYF.